These 13 T cell receptor beta chains were all obtained from the same sample, sequenced in a study of T cells in pancreatic ductal adenocarcinoma (dated by TCRdb to about 2017). The selected pancreatic ductal adenocarcinoma patients had received surgery without neoadjuvant therapy. The library was made by the immunoSEQ multiplex PCR assay. TCRdb provides this immuneACCESS table in a form limited to in-frame rearrangements. Some clones are lacking; in checked studies, under half of them reflect an unresolved V gene, and why the rest are absent is not known. The sample table shows 100,000 or so clones, and more than 90% are seen once. Roughly 3% of the sample goes to the ten largest clones. Material: PBMCs. The receptors were gathered from a human donor with pancreatic ductal adenocarcinoma.

This chain joins TRBV9 and TRBJ2-7, with no clear D. CDR1 and CDR2 (germline): SGDLS, YYNGEE. This CDR3 has 13 residues. The V end lost 3 bases, the J end lost 7 bases, and 14 bases lay between the germline ends. The CDR3 nucleotides read TGTGCCAGCAGCGGCGGCCTTGGGTGGGAGCAGTACTTC. Amino acids: CASSGGLGWEQYF.

The chain uses TRBV2 and TRBJ1-3, with D perhaps matching TRBD1 (5 bases). In germline, CDR1 is SNHLY, CDR2 FYNNEI. V lost 8 bases, J lost 0 bases, and 11 bases lay in between. The length of the CDR3 is 14 residues. The CDR3 DNA reads as TGTGCCAGCGTATCAGGGTACTCTGGAAACACCATATATTTT. It specifies CASVSGYSGNTIYF.

V is TRBV18 and J is TRBJ2-7, with TRBD1 matching over 8 bases. V dropped 3 bases and J dropped 0; count of bases not matched to a gene: 4. CDR3 length: 15 amino acids. CDR1 and CDR2 from the germline V gene are KGHSH and LQKENI. In DNA, the CDR3 is TGTGCCAGCTCACCTTGGACAGGGATCTCCTACGAGCAGTACTTC. It is translated as CASSPWTGISYEQYF.

This chain uses TRBV9 with TRBJ2-1; D may be TRBD2 (6 bases). Germline V gene sequence: CDR1 SGDLS, CDR2 YYNGEE. The CDR3 contains 15 residues. Trimming pared 0 bases from V and 5 bases from J, leaving 12 bases between. As DNA, the CDR3 is TGTGCCAGCAGCGTAGGAGAGCGGGCAGACAATGAGCAGTTCTTC. This encodes CASSVGERADNEQFF.

The CDR3 DNA reads as TGTGCCAGCAAAGGGGGGGGCGGAGAGACCCAGTACTTC. Protein sequence: CASKGGGGETQYF. The V and J genes are TRBV25-1 and TRBJ2-5, with D possibly being TRBD2 (7 bases). The CDR3 consists of 13 residues. The germline V gene encodes CDR1 MGHDK and CDR2 SYGVNS. V lost 7 bases and J lost 4, with 13 bases in between. Full variable domain (remainder filled in from reference TRBV25-1 and TRBJ2-5): EADIYQTPRYLVIGTGKKITLECSQTMGHDKMYWYQQDPGMELHLIHYSYGVNSTEKGDLSSESTVSRIRTEHFPLTLESARPSHTSQYLCASKGGGGETQYFGPGTRLLVL.

This clone showed up just a few times. This chain connects TRBV7-2 to TRBJ2-1; no clear D. V lost 5 bases and J lost 13, with 12 bases in between. Per the germline V gene, CDR1 is SGHTA and CDR2 is FQGNSA. There are 11 residues in the CDR3. The CDR3 DNA is TGTGCCAGCAGCGCAGACTTCCCCCAGTTCTTC. Its translation: CASSADFPQFF.

This clone appeared a single time. This chain links TRBV11-1 with TRBJ1-1, with D possibly being TRBD1 (6 bases). Per the germline V gene, CDR1 is SGHAT and CDR2 is FQDESV (reference sequence). The V and J ends lost 2 bases and 4 bases respectively, with 11 bases between them. This CDR3 region has 14 residues. The CDR3 protein is CASSLTQGGTEAFF. CDR3 nucleotide sequence: TGTGCCAGCAGCTTAACACAGGGCGGCACTGAAGCTTTCTTT.

This clone was seen a few times. The J gene is TRBJ2-3, the V gene TRBV7-9, with TRBD2 as a possible D gene (6 bases). CDR1 SEHNR and CDR2 FQNEAQ come from the germline V gene (reference sequence). The CDR3 is 18 amino acids. V dropped 8 bases and J dropped 6 bases, with 30 bases sitting between them. CDR3 coding DNA: TGTGCCAGCGCCGCCGGCTTCGGAGGGACGGGGGAACTCGATACGCAGTATTTT. Translation: CASAAGFGGTGELDTQYF.

This clone occurred a few times. The chain recombines TRBV27 with TRBJ2-7; D is uncertain. In germline, CDR1 is MNHEY, CDR2 SMNVEV (reference sequence). The V and J ends lost 2 bases and 6 bases respectively, with 11 bases between them. This CDR3 comprises 13 residues. CDR3 nucleotide sequence: TGTGCCAGCAGTTTAAACTGGAGTACCGAGCAGTACTTC. Protein: CASSLNWSTEQYF.

The chain recombines TRBV4-2 with TRBJ2-7; possibly TRBD2 for D (5 bases). The germline V gene encodes CDR1 LGHNA and CDR2 YNFKEQ. V dropped 1 base and J dropped 3 bases, with 13 bases sitting between them. There are 15 residues in the CDR3. The CDR3 loop reads CASSQVGQEVYEQYF. The DNA of the CDR3 is TGTGCCAGCAGCCAAGTTGGGCAGGAGGTCTACGAGCAGTACTTC.

This clone was observed once. The chain has TRBV30 and TRBJ2-2; TRBD2 matches at 10 bases. The CDR3 totals 13 residues. The ends lost 4 bases at V and 6 bases at J; junction bases unmatched: 2. The germline V gene has CDR1 GTSNPN and CDR2 SVGIG (reference sequence). Here the CDR3 reads CAWTSGSPGELFF. The CDR3 nucleotides are TGTGCCTGGACTAGCGGGAGTCCCGGGGAGCTGTTTTTT.

V gene TRBV27 combines with J gene TRBJ1-5; D uncertain. Trimming cost V 6 bases and J 6 bases, with 12 bases left between them. CDR1 and CDR2 from the germline V gene are MNHEY and SMNVEV (reference sequence). This CDR3 has 13 amino acids. The CDR3: CASRISGSQPQHF. The CDR3 coding sequence is TGTGCCAGCAGGATTTCAGGTTCTCAGCCCCAGCATTTT.

The count of this clone is one. The chain is built from TRBV10-3 and TRBJ2-7, with D tentatively TRBD1 (6 bases). The CDR3 extends over 11 amino acids. Germline loops: CDR1 ENHRY, CDR2 SYGVKD. Trimming took off 6 bases at V and 5 bases at J, with 8 bases between the two ends. The CDR3 protein is CAISYRDEQYF. The CDR3 DNA reads TGTGCCATCAGCTACAGGGACGAGCAGTACTTC.